This TCR beta chain was observed in a study of memory CD4+ T cells and cytomegalovirus serostatus. The sort gate was single viable CD3+CD4+CD8-CD45RO+ cells for memory CD4+ T cells. Germline CDR1 and CDR2: SQVTM and ANQGSEA. CDR3 size: 11 residues. V was cut by 4 bases and J by 3 bases, with 6 bases left in between. This clone was found a few times. Produced via immunoSEQ multiplex PCR; TCRdb's table is partial and in-frame only. Found here are some 39,000 clones, around 75% of them singletons; the top ten hold 0.79%. The clonotype was recovered from an adult in good health and CMV-seronegative. The rearrangement joins TRBV29-1 to TRBJ1-1; unclear D gene. The sequenced sample was memory CD4+ T cells from blood. The CDR3 protein is CSVGVHTEAFF. CDR3 nucleotides: TGCAGCGTTGGAGTTCACACTGAAGCTTTCTTT. The complete variable domain, with remaining parts taken from reference TRBV29-1 and TRBJ1-1, reads SAVISQKPSRDICQRGTSLTIQCQVDSQVTMMFWYRQQPGQSLTLIATANQGSEATYESGFVIDKFPISRPNLTFSTLTVSNMSPEDSSIYLCSVGVHTEAFFGQGTRLTVV.